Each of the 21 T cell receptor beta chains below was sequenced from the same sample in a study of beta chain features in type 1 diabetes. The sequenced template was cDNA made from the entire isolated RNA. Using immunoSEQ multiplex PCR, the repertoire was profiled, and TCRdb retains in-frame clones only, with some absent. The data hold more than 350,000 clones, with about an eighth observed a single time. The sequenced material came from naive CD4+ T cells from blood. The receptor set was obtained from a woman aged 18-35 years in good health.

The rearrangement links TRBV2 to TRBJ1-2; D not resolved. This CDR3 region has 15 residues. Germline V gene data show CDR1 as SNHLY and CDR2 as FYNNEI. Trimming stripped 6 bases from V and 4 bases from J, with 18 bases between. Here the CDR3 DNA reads TGTGCCAGCAGGGCCCTCGGAGCAGTTGGCTATGGCTACACCTTC. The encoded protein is CASRALGAVGYGYTF. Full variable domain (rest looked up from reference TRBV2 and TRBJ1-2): EPEVTQTPSHQVTQMGQEVILRCVPISNHLYFYWYRQILGQKVEFLVSFYNNEISEKSEIFDDQFSVERPDGSNFTLKIRSTKLEDSAMYFCASRALGAVGYGYTFGSGTRLTVV.

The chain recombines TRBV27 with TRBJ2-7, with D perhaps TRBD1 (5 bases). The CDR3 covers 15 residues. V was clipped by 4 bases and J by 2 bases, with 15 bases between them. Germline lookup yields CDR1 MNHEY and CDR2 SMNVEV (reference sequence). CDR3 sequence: CASSSKPGRAYEQYF. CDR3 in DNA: TGTGCCAGCAGTTCTAAACCGGGCAGGGCCTACGAGCAGTACTTC.

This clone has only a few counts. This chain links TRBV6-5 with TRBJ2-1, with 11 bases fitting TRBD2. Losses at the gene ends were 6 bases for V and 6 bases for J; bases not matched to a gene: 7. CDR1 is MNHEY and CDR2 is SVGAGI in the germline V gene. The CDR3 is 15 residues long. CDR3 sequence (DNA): TGTGCCAGCAGCGCCCGACTAGCGGGGATCAATGAGCAGTTCTTC. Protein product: CASSARLAGINEQFF.

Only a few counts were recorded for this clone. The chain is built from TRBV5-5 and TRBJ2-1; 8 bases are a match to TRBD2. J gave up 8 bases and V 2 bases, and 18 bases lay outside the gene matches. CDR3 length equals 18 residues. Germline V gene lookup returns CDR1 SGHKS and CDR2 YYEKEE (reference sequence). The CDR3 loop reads CASSFSRALKRESDEQFF. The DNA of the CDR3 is TGTGCCAGCAGCTTTAGCAGGGCCCTCAAGCGGGAGTCAGATGAGCAGTTCTTC. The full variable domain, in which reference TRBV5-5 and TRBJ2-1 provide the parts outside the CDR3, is DAGVTQSPTHLIKTRGQQVTLRCSPISGHKSVSWYQQVLGQGPQFIFQYYEKEERGRGNFPDRFSARQFPNYSSELNVNALLLGDSALYLCASSFSRALKRESDEQFFGPGTRLTVL.

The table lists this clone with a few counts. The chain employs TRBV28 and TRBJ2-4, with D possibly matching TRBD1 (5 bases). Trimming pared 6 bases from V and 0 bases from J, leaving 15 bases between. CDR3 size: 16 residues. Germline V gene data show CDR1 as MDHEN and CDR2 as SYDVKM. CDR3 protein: CASSSPREGAKNIQYF. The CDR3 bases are TGTGCCAGCAGCTCTCCCAGGGAAGGAGCCAAAAACATTCAGTACTTC.

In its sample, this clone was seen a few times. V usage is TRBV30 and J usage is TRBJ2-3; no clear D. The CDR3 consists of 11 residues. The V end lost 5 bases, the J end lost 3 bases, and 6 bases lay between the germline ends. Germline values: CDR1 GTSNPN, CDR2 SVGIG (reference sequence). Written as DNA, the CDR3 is TGTGCCTGGGAGAGTACAGATACGCAGTATTTT. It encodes CAWESTDTQYF.

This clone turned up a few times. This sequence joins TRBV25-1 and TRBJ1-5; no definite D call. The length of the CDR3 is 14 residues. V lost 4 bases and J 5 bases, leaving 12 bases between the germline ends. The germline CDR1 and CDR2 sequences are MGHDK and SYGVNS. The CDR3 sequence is CASSAVGKDQPQHF. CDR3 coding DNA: TGTGCCAGCAGTGCGGTTGGGAAGGATCAGCCCCAGCATTTT.

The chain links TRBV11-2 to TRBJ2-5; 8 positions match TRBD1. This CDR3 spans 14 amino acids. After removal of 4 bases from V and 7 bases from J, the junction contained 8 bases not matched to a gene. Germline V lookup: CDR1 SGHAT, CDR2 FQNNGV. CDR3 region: CASSSDRVPGTQYF. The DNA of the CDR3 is TGTGCCAGCAGCTCGGACAGGGTTCCTGGGACCCAGTACTTC.

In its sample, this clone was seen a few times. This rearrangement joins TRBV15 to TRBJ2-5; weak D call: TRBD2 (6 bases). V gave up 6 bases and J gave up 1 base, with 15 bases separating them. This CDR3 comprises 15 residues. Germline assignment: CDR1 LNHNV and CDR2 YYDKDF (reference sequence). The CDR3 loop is CATRSPGGIQETQYF. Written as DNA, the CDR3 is TGTGCCACCAGGTCCCCCGGAGGGATCCAAGAGACCCAGTACTTC.

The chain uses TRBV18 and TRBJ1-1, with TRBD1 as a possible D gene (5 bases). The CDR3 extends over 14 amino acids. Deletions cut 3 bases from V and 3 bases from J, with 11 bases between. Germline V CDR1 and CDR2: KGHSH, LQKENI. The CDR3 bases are TGTGCCAGCTCACCTTACACCAGGGACACTGAAGCTTTCTTT. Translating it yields CASSPYTRDTEAFF. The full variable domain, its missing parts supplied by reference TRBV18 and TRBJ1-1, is NAGVMQNPRHLVRRRGQEARLRCSPMKGHSHVYWYRQLPEEGLKFMVYLQKENIIDESGMPKERFSAEFPKEGPSILRIQQVVRGDSAAYFCASSPYTRDTEAFFGQGTRLTVV.

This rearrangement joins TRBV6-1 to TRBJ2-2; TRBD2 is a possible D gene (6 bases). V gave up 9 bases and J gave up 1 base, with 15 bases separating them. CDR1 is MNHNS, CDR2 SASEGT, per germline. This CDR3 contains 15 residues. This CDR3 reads CASGQGTGNTGELFF. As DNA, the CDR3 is TGTGCCAGTGGACAAGGGACTGGGAACACCGGGGAGCTGTTTTTT.

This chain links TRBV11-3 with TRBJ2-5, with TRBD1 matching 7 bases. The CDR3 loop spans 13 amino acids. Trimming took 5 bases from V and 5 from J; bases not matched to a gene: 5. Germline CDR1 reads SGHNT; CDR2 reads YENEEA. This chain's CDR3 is CASSQQGLETQYF. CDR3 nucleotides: TGTGCCAGCAGCCAACAGGGGCTGGAGACCCAGTACTTC.

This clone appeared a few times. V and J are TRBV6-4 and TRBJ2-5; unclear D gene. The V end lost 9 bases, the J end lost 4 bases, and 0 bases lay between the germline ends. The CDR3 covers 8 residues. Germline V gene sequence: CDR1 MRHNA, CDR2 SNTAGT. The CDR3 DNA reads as TGTGCCAGAGAGACCCAGTACTTC. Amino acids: CARETQYF.

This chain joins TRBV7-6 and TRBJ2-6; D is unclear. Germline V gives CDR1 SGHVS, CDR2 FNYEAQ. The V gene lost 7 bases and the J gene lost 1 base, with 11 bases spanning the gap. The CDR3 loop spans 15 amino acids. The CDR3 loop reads CASTVGRSGANVLTF. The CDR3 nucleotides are TGTGCCAGCACCGTAGGACGTTCTGGGGCCAACGTCCTGACTTTC.

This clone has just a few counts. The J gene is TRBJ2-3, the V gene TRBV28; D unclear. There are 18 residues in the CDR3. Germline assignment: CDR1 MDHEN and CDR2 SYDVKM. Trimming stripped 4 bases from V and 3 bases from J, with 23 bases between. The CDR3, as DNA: TGTGCCAGCAGTTCCCAAATTGGACCCCGAGACGCAACAGATACGCAGTATTTT. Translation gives CASSSQIGPRDATDTQYF.

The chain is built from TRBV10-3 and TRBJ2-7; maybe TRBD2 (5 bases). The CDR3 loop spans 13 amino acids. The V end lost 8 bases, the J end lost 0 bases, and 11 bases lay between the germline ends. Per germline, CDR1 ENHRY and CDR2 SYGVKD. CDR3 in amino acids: CAIGGAVSYEQYF. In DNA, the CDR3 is TGTGCCATCGGAGGAGCGGTCTCCTACGAGCAGTACTTC.

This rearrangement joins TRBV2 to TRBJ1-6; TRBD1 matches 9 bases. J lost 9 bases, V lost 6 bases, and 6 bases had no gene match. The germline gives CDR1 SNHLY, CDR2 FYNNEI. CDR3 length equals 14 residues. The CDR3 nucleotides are TGTGCCAGCAGGGACAGGGGTGATGTTTCACCCCTCCACTTT. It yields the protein CASRDRGDVSPLHF.

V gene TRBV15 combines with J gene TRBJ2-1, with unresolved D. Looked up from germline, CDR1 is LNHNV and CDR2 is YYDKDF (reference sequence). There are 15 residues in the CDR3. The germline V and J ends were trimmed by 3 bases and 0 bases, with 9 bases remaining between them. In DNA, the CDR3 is TGTGCCACCAGCAGGCCAAAGAGCTCCTACAATGAGCAGTTCTTC. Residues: CATSRPKSSYNEQFF.

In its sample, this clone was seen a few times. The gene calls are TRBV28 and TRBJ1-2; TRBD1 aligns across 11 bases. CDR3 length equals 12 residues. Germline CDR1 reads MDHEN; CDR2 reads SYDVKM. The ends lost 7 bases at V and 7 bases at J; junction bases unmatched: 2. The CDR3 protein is CASTDRGPGYTF. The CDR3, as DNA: TGTGCCAGCACGGACAGGGGGCCTGGCTACACCTTC.

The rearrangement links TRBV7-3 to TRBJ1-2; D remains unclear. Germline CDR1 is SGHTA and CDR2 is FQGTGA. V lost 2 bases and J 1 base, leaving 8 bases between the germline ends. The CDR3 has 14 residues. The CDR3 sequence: CASSLSGSNYGYTF. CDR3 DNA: TGTGCCAGCAGCTTATCTGGGAGTAACTATGGCTACACCTTC.

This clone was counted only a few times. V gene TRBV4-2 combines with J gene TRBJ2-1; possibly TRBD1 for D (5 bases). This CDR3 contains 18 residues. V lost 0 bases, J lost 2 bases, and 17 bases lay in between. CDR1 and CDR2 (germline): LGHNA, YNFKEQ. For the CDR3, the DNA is TGTGCCAGCAGCCAAGATTCAGGGCGGACCCACACCTACAATGAGCAGTTCTTC. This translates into CASSQDSGRTHTYNEQFF.